The T cell receptor beta chain described here comes from a study of glioma-infiltrating T cells after dendritic cell vaccination. TCRB CDR3 was amplified from 2 ug genomic DNA or less. Only in-frame clones appear in the TCRdb table, and some are missing; sequencing was by immunoSEQ multiplex PCR. The sample has 75,000 to 95,000 clones, 70% to 90% seen once. Germline loops: CDR1 SNHLY, CDR2 FYNNEI. CDR3 size: 15 residues. Trimming cost V 5 bases and J 0 bases; bases outside gene matches: 4. Notes on this clone: Its antigen is unknown.

Findings and limits, study-wide: TCR clonality showed no direct relationship with survival.

As for time point: after dendritic cell vaccination, including at tumor progression/relapse. Sample: blood, taken after dendritic cell vaccination. The chain employs TRBV2 and TRBJ1-1; TRBD1 matches 9 bases. The sequence came from a human donor with glioblastoma. CDR3 DNA sequence: TGTGCCAGCAGTCCCGGGACAGGGCTGAACACTGAAGCTTTCTTT. Amino acid sequence: CASSPGTGLNTEAFF. The entire variable domain, with the rest obtained from reference TRBV2 and TRBJ1-1, is as follows: EPEVTQTPSHQVTQMGQEVILRCVPISNHLYFYWYRQILGQKVEFLVSFYNNEISEKSEIFDDQFSVERPDGSNFTLKIRSTKLEDSAMYFCASSPGTGLNTEAFFGQGTRLTVV.